This TCR beta chain was found in a study of T-cell reconstitution after alpha-beta-depleted transplantation in children. Germline CDR1 and CDR2: MNHNS and SASEGT. V trimming: 6 bases; J trimming: 4 bases; junction bases outside the gene matches: 11. The CDR3 is made up of 16 amino acids. As regards this clonotype: Antigen unknown.

During its preparation, the TCRbeta library received unique molecular identifiers. TCRdb recomputed calls from the PCR reads with MiXCR, one row per CDR3 protein. The table includes 780,000 or so distinct CDR3 sequences, 16% detected once. Overall study findings and caveats: From newly produced T cells came most of the T-cell counts and diversity one year after transplant. Reported findings indicate that, about two months after transplant, alpha-beta T cells came from several hundred expanded clones, which were derived from non-depleted graft cells. From surviving recipient T cells and thymic progenitors came the high day-60 TCRbeta diversity observed in some patients.

This TCR came from a male patient younger than 18 who had a stem cell transplant for acute lymphoblastic leukemia, so the T cells may come from the graft donor. The sample consisted of PBMCs, mostly from graft donor cells, taken 360 days after TCRalphabeta/CD19-depleted stem cell transplant. The chain carries TRBV6-1 and TRBJ1-1; 10 nucleotides line up with TRBD1. DNA of the CDR3: TGTGCCAGCAGGAAGGGACAGGGGCGGGGAAGCACTGAAGCTTTCTTT. Protein product: CASRKGQGRGSTEAFF.